This T cell receptor (beta chain) was sequenced during a study of T-cell reconstitution after alpha-beta-depleted transplantation in children. There are 14 residues in the CDR3. V dropped 10 bases and J dropped 4 bases, with 19 bases sitting between them. Germline V CDR1 and CDR2: SGHVS, FQNEAQ. This clonotype appeared once. Unique molecular identifiers were incorporated during preparation of the TCRbeta library. TCRdb analysed the PCR reads with MiXCR anew, one entry per CDR3 protein. The repertoire holds approximately 490,000 distinct CDR3 sequences, with 12% as singletons. The material was PBMCs from the stem cell graft donor, obtained from the stem cell graft. V is TRBV7-8 and J is TRBJ1-1; D is unclear. The clonotype originates from a human donor who donated a stem cell graft to a child with combined immunodeficiency. CDR3: CATLRGSGSTEAFF. In DNA form, the CDR3 reads TGTGCCACTTTACGGGGTTCTGGGAGCACTGAAGCTTTCTTT.